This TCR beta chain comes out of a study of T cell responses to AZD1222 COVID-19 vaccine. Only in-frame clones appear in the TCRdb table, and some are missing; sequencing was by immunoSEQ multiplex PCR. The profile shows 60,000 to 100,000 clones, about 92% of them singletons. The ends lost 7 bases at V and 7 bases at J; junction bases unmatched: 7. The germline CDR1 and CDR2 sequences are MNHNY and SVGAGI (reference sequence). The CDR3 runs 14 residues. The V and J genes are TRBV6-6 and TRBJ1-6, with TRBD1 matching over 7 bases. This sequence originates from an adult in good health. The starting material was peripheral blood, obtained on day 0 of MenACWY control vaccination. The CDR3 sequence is CASTLDRENSPLHF. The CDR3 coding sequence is TGTGCCAGCACCCTTGACAGGGAAAATTCACCCCTCCACTTT.